The rows below give T cell receptor beta chains drawn from one sample of a study of blood T cells in healthy people across ages. TCRdb fed the 5' RACE reads into MiXCR, producing one record per CDR3 protein. This table has about 800,000 distinct CDR3 sequences, over 45% appearing once. Sequencing was performed on blood. Receptor source: a man aged 25 to 45 in good health. The CDR3 runs from the conserved cysteine through the conserved F or W. D genes are given only for firm matches. Expanded clones get a size class; other rows say once, few or many, or leave the size out.

J gene: TRBJ2-7
clone size: few
D gene: -
V gene: TRBV12-3/TRBV12-4
CDR3 protein: CASSLGPAIELGEQYF
CDR3 DNA: TGTGCCAGCAGTTTAGGCCCCGCGATCGAGCTTGGGGAGCAGTACTTC

J gene: TRBJ2-7
clone size: -
D gene: -
V gene: TRBV5-1
CDR3 protein: CASWTEGSSYNEQYF
CDR3 DNA: TGCGCCAGCTGGACGGAGGGTAGCTCCTACAATGAGCAGTACTTC

J gene: TRBJ2-5
clone size: -
D gene: -
V gene: TRBV24-1
CDR3 protein: CATSVDNEQYF
CDR3 DNA: TGTGCCACCAGTGTGGACAATGAGCAGTACTTC

J gene: TRBJ2-3
clone size: -
D gene: TRBD2
V gene: TRBV20-1
CDR3 protein: CSARGGTSGRAPDTQYF
CDR3 DNA: TGCAGTGCTAGAGGGGGGACTAGCGGGAGGGCCCCAGATACGCAGTATTTT

J gene: TRBJ2-1
clone size: -
D gene: -
V gene: TRBV6-2/TRBV6-3
CDR3 protein: CASSTPREQFF
CDR3 DNA: TGTGCCAGCAGTACACCGCGAGAGCAGTTCTTC

J gene: TRBJ2-7
clone size: few
D gene: -
V gene: TRBV6-6
CDR3 protein: CASMAALIGGGYEQYF
CDR3 DNA: TGTGCCAGCATGGCCGCTTTAATCGGTGGTGGGTACGAGCAGTACTTC

J gene: TRBJ2-2
clone size: once
D gene: TRBD1
V gene: TRBV27
CDR3 protein: CASSPGQGGTGELFF
CDR3 DNA: TGTGCCAGCAGTCCTGGACAGGGTGGCACCGGGGAGCTGTTTTTT

J gene: TRBJ2-6
clone size: once
D gene: -
V gene: TRBV9
CDR3 protein: CASSEDIVSGANVLTF
CDR3 DNA: TGTGCCAGCAGCGAGGACATTGTCTCTGGGGCCAACGTCCTGACTTTC

J gene: TRBJ2-3
clone size: -
D gene: -
V gene: TRBV4-1
CDR3 protein: CASSGDPTDTQYF
CDR3 DNA: TGCGCCAGCAGCGGGGATCCCACAGATACGCAGTATTTT

J gene: TRBJ2-7
clone size: few
D gene: -
V gene: TRBV11-1
CDR3 protein: CASSLAQAFSYEQYF
CDR3 DNA: TGTGCCAGCAGCTTAGCACAGGCCTTCTCCTACGAGCAGTACTTC